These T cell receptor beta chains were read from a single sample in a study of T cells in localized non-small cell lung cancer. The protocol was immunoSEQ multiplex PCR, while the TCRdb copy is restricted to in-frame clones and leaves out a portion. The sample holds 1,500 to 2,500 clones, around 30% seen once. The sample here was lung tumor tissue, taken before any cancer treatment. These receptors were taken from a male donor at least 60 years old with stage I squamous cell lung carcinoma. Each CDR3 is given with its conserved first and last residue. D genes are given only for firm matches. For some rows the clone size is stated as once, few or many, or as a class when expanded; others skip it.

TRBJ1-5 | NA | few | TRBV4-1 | CASSQVQGGNQPQHF | TGCGCCAGCAGCCAAGTCCAGGGAGGGAATCAGCCCCAGCATTTT
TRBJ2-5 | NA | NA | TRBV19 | CASSMGTSQETQYF | TGTGCCAGTAGTATGGGGACAAGCCAAGAGACCCAGTACTTC
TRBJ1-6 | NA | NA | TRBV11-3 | CASSLFLTGLNSPLHF | TGTGCCAGCAGCTTATTCCTCACCGGACTAAATTCACCCCTCCACTTT
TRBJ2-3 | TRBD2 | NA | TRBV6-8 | CASRLGLAGGSDTQYF | TGTGCCAGCAGGCTCGGACTAGCGGGGGGGAGTGATACGCAGTATTTT
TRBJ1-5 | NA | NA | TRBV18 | CASSPLGGRASNQPQHF | TGTGCCAGCTCACCCCTGGGGGGCAGGGCCAGCAATCAGCCCCAGCATTTT
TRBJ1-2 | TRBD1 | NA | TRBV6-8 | CASSFRTGGADYGYTF | TGTGCCAGCAGTTTCCGGACAGGGGGCGCGGACTATGGCTACACCTTC
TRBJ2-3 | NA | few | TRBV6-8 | CASSGVGGTDTQYF | TGTGCCAGCAGTGGCGTGGGGGGCACAGATACGCAGTATTTT
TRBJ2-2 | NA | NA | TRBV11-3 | CASSLGENTGELFF | TGTGCCAGCAGCTTAGGGGAAAACACCGGGGAGCTGTTTTTT
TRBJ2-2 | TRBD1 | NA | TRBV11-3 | CASSLEWDRGDSGELFF | TGTGCCAGCAGCTTAGAATGGGACAGGGGAGACTCCGGGGAGCTGTTTTTT
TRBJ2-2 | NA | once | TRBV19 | CASSNPNTGELFF | TGTGCCAGTAGTAACCCGAACACCGGGGAGCTGTTTTTT
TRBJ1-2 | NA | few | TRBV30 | CAWSVFTFYGYTF | TGTGCCTGGAGTGTTTTCACCTTCTATGGCTACACCTTC
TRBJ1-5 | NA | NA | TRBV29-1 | CSVEEDRYQPQHF | TGCAGCGTTGAAGAGGATAGATATCAGCCCCAGCATTTT
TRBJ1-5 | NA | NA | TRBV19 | CASNLAGGLNQPQHF | TGTGCCAGCAACTTAGCGGGGGGGCTCAATCAGCCCCAGCATTTT
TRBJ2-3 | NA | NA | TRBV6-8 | CAISVGETDTQYF | TGTGCCATCAGTGTCGGCGAGACAGATACGCAGTATTTT
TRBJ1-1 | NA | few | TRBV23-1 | CASSQSTTGRIVWNTEAFF | TGCGCCAGCAGTCAATCTACGACAGGTAGGATAGTCTGGAACACTGAAGCTTTCTTT
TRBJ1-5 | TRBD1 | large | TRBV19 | CASSIGTGWNQPQHF | TGTGCCAGTAGTATAGGGACAGGGTGGAATCAGCCCCAGCATTTT
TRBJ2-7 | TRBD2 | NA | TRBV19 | CATSGTSVPYEQYF | TGTGCCACCAGTGGGACTAGCGTGCCCTACGAGCAGTACTTC
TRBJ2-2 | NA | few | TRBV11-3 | CASSLGHVTGELFF | TGTGCCAGCAGCTTAGGGCACGTTACCGGGGAGCTGTTTTTT
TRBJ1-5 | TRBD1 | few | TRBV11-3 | CASSQTGYNQPQHF | TGTGCCAGCAGCCAGACAGGGTACAATCAGCCCCAGCATTTT
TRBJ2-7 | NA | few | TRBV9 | CASSWEGGTRIYEQYF | TGTGCCAGCAGTTGGGAAGGCGGGACAAGAATCTACGAGCAGTACTTC
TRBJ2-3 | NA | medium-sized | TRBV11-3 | CASSRQGTDTTDTQYF | TGTGCCAGCAGCCGGCAAGGGACGGATACCACAGATACGCAGTATTTT
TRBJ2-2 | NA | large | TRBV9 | CASRSGANTGELFF | TGTGCCAGCAGATCAGGGGCTAACACCGGGGAGCTGTTTTTT
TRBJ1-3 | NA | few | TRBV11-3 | CASTLRPGAGNTIYF | TGTGCCAGCACTTTAAGGCCCGGAGCCGGAAACACCATATATTTT
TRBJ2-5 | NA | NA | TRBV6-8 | CASGGYQETQYF | TGTGCCAGCGGTGGGTACCAAGAGACCCAGTACTTC
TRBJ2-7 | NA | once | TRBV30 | CAWRGLAEYEQYF | TGTGCCTGGAGAGGGTTAGCGGAATACGAGCAGTACTTC
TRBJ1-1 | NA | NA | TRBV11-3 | CASSGLQENTEAFF | TGTGCCAGCAGCGGATTACAGGAGAACACTGAAGCTTTCTTT
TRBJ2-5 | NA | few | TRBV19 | CASRGQETQYF | TGTGCCAGTAGGGGACAAGAGACCCAGTACTTC
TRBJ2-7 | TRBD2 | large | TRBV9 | CASSLTGGRYEQYF | TGTGCCAGCAGCCTAACGGGAGGTCGCTACGAGCAGTACTTC
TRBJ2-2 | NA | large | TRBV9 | CASSEGKGGTTGELFF | TGTGCCAGCAGCGAGGGGAAGGGGGGTACCACCGGGGAGCTGTTTTTT
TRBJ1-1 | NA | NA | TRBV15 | CATSRVMTGYPEAFF | TGTGCCACCAGCAGAGTCATGACAGGTTACCCTGAAGCTTTCTTT
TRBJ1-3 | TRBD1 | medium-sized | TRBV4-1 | CASSQEDGTGVANTIYF | TGCGCCAGCAGCCAAGAGGACGGGACAGGGGTAGCAAACACCATATATTTT
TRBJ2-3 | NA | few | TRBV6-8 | CASSLSSTDTQYF | TGTGCCAGCAGTTTGAGTTCCACAGATACGCAGTATTTT
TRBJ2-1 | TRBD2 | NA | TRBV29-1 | CSVLAGIYNEQFF | TGCAGCGTCCTAGCGGGCATCTACAATGAGCAGTTCTTC
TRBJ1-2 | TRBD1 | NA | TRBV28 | CASSLMVQGNVAVGYTF | TGTGCCAGCAGTTTAATGGTACAGGGGAATGTCGCGGTTGGCTACACCTTC
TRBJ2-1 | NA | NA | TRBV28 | CASSHPERKYNEQFF | TGTGCCAGCAGTCACCCGGAGCGGAAATACAATGAGCAGTTCTTC
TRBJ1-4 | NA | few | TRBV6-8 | CASAPSPNEKLFF | TGTGCCAGCGCACCCAGCCCTAATGAAAAACTGTTTTTT
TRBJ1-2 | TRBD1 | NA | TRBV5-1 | CASSLQTGGVGYGYTF | TGCGCCAGCAGCTTGCAGACAGGGGGCGTTGGCTATGGCTACACCTTC
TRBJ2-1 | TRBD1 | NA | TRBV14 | CASSQDRGRLMSADEQFF | TGTGCCAGCAGCCAAGACAGGGGGCGGTTGATGAGTGCCGATGAGCAGTTCTTC
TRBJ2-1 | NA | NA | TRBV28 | CASNEGPVGDEQFF | TGTGCCAGCAATGAGGGACCTGTAGGCGATGAGCAGTTCTTC
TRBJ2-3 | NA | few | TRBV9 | CASSVDLGTDTQYF | TGTGCCAGCAGCGTAGATCTAGGCACAGATACGCAGTATTTT
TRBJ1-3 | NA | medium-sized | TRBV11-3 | CASSFGRDPGNTIYF | TGTGCCAGCAGCTTTGGCAGGGACCCTGGAAACACCATATATTTT
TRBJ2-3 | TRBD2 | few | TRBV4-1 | CASSQATSPSTDTQYF | TGCGCCAGCAGCCAAGCGACTAGCCCTAGCACAGATACGCAGTATTTT
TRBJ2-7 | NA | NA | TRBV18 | CASSPQTRDEQYF | TGTGCCAGCTCACCACAGACGAGGGACGAGCAGTACTTC
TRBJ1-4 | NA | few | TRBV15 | CATSRGGLNEKLFF | TGTGCCACCAGCAGAGGGGGTCTTAATGAAAAACTGTTTTTT
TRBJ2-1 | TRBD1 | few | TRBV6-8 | CASSMTGAYNEQFF | TGTGCCAGCAGCATGACAGGGGCCTACAATGAGCAGTTCTTC
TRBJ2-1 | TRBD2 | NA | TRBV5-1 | CASTRTSGGYNEQFF | TGCGCCAGCACTAGAACTAGCGGGGGTTACAATGAGCAGTTCTTC
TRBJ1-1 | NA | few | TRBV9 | CASSEVGFAEAFF | TGTGCCAGCAGTGAAGTCGGATTCGCTGAAGCTTTCTTT
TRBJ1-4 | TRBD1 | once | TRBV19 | CASSTGTGGEKLFF | TGTGCCAGTAGCACCGGGACAGGAGGAGAAAAACTGTTTTTT
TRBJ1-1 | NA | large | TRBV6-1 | CASSEAFRQVGLNTEAFF | TGTGCCAGCAGTGAAGCGTTTAGGCAGGTAGGGTTGAACACTGAAGCTTTCTTT
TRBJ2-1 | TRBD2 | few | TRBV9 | CASSVKREEGLNEQFF | TGTGCCAGCAGCGTTAAGCGGGAGGAAGGACTCAATGAGCAGTTCTTC
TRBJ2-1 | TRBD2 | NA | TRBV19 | CASTQRGAHEQFF | TGTGCCAGTACCCAGCGGGGGGCTCATGAGCAGTTCTTC
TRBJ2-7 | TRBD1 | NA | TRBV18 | CASSPTQGVTIGEQYF | TGTGCCAGCTCACCAACCCAGGGGGTAACTATCGGCGAGCAGTACTTC
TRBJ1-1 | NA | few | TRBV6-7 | CASSQGAEAFF | TGTGCCAGCAGCCAGGGTGCGGAAGCTTTCTTT
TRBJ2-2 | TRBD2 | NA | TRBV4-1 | CASSQQRGGTGELFF | TGCGCCAGCAGCCAACAACGGGGGGGCACCGGGGAGCTGTTTTTT
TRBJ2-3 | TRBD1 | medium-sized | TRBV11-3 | CASSLGQGGTDTQYF | TGTGCCAGCAGCCTGGGACAGGGGGGGACAGATACGCAGTATTTT
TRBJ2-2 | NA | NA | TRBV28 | CASRREQGHTGELFF | TGTGCCAGCAGAAGGGAGCAGGGACACACCGGGGAGCTGTTTTTT
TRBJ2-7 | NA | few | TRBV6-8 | CASSAEGQAREQYF | TGTGCCAGCAGTGCCGAAGGGCAAGCTCGCGAGCAGTACTTC